This T cell receptor (beta chain) was observed in a study of metastatic and nonmetastatic thyroid tumors. Study overall: Thyroid patients, malignant and benign, had repertoires compared across blood and tumor or nodule tissue.

Study-wide points: For both blood and tumor, malignant thyroid tumors reportedly showed significantly higher TCR beta diversity than benign nodules did.

Ahead of thyroid surgery, no patient had received treatment of any kind. This clone is deemed medium-sized. Its antigen is as yet unknown. In the study's own analysis: Variation in CDR3 across clinicopathological groups served as the basis for constructing a distant-metastasis classifier in papillary thyroid cancer. TCRdb ran MiXCR on the PCR reads. These V and J calls originate from TCRdb's pipeline instead of the authors' own analysis. This sample has 12,000 to 15,000 clones, with roughly 27% found just once. The ends were cut back, 0 bases at V and 7 bases at J, with 16 bases in the middle. Germline V gene data show CDR1 as PRHDT and CDR2 as FYEKMQ (reference sequence). CDR3 length: 16 residues.

The sequenced sample consisted of tumor tissue. The chain employs TRBV13 and TRBJ2-1; maybe TRBD1 (5 bases). The receptor comes from a female donor with papillary thyroid cancer or a benign thyroid nodule (not recorded which). Some clones in this sample may be carry-over from other donors' samples. The CDR3, as DNA: TGTGCCAGCAGCTTAGGCGCCCTGGGGCGTCAGAATGAGCAGTTCTTC. This codes for CASSLGALGRQNEQFF. Supplemented by reference TRBV13 and TRBJ2-1, the full variable domain reads AAGVIQSPRHLIKEKRETATLKCYPIPRHDTVYWYQQGPGQDPQFLISFYEKMQSDKGSIPDRFSAQQFSDYHSELNMSSLELGDSALYFCASSLGALGRQNEQFFGPGTRLTVL.